The clone carrying this TCR beta chain came up once. What it binds is not known. Germline V gene sequence: CDR1 KGHSH, CDR2 LQKENI. V shed 5 bases and J 3 bases; nucleotides not matched to a gene: 9. CDR3 size: 16 residues. The record originates from a study of T cell responses to AZD1222 COVID-19 vaccine. Whole-study results and caveats: The study found vaccine-associated CD4 TCRs spanning spike, dominant at 160-218 and 743-854. Seropositive status at baseline applied to only 6 or 7 AZD1222 recipients.

The assay was immunoSEQ multiplex PCR, and TCRdb's table has in-frame clones only and misses some. The sample shows about 140,000 clones, nearly 95% of them seen only once. The genes are TRBV18 and TRBJ2-5, with 10 bases matching TRBD2. The TCR sequence derives from an adult in good health. The material sequenced was peripheral blood, taken on day 0 of AZD1222 vaccination. CDR3: CASSKGLAADEETQYF. CDR3 DNA: TGTGCCAGCTCAAAAGGACTAGCGGCCGATGAAGAGACCCAGTACTTC. The whole variable domain, remainder taken from reference TRBV18 and TRBJ2-5, is NAGVMQNPRHLVRRRGQEARLRCSPMKGHSHVYWYRQLPEEGLKFMVYLQKENIIDESGMPKERFSAEFPKEGPSILRIQQVVRGDSAAYFCASSKGLAADEETQYFGPGTRLLVL.